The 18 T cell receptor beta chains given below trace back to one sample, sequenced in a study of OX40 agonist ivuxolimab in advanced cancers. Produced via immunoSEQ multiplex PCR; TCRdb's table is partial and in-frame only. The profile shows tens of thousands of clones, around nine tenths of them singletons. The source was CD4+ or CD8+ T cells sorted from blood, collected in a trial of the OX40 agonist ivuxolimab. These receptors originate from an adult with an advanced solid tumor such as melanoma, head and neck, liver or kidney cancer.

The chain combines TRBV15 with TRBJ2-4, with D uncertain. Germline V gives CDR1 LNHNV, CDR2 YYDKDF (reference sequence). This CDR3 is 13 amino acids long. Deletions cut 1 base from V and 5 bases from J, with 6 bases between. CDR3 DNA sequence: TGTGCCACCAGCAGAGTGGCAGAAAACATTCAGTACTTC. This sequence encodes CATSRVAENIQYF.

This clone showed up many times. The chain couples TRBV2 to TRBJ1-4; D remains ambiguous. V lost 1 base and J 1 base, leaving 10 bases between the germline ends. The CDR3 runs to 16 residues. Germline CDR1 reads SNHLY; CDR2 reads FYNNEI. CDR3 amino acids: CASSEERAGTNEKLFF. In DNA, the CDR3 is TGTGCCAGCAGTGAAGAGAGGGCGGGAACTAATGAAAAACTGTTTTTT. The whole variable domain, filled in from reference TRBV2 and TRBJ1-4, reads EPEVTQTPSHQVTQMGQEVILRCVPISNHLYFYWYRQILGQKVEFLVSFYNNEISEKSEIFDDQFSVERPDGSNFTLKIRSTKLEDSAMYFCASSEERAGTNEKLFFGSGTQLSVL.

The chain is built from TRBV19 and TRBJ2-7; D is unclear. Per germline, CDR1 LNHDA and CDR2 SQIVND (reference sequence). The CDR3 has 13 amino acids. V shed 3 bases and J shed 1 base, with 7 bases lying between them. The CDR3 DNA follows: TGTGCCAGTAGTATCGCTAGTTCCTACGAGCAGTACTTC. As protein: CASSIASSYEQYF.

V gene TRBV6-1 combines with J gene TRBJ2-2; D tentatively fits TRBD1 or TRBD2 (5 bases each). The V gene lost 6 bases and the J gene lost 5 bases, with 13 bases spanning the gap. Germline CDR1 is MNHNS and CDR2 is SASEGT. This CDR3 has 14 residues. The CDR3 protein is CASSPKGETGELFF. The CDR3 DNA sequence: TGTGCCAGCAGCCCTAAAGGGGAGACCGGGGAGCTGTTTTTT.

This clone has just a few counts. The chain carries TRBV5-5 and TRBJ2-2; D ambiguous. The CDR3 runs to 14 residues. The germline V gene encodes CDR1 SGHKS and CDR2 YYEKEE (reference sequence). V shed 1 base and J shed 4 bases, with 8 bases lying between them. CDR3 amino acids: CASSLSVTTGELFF. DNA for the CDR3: TGTGCCAGCAGCTTGTCGGTAACCACCGGGGAGCTGTTTTTT.

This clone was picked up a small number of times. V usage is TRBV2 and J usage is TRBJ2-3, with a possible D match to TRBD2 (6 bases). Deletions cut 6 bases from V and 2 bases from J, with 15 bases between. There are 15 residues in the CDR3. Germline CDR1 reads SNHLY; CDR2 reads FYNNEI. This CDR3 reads CASRRGRAVTDTQYF. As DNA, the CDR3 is TGTGCCAGCAGGCGGGGCAGGGCGGTCACAGATACGCAGTATTTT.

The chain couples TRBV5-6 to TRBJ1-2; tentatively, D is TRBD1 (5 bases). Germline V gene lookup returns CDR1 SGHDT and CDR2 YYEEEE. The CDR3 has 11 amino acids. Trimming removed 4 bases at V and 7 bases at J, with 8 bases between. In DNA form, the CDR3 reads TGTGCCAGCAGCACCAGGGTTGGCTACACCTTC. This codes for CASSTRVGYTF.

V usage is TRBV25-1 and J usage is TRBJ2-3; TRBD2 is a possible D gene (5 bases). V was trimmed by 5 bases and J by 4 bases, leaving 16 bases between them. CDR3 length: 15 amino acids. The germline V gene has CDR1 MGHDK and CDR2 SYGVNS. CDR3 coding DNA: TGTGCCAGCAGTCGAGGGAATCTGGACGCAGATACGCAGTATTTT. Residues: CASSRGNLDADTQYF.

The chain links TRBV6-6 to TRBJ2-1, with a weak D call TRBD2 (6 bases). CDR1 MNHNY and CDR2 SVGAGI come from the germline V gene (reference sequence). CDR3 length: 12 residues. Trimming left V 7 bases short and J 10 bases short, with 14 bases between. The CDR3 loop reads CASNERVNEQFF. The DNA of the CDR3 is TGTGCCAGCAACGAGCGGGTTAACGAGCAGTTCTTC.

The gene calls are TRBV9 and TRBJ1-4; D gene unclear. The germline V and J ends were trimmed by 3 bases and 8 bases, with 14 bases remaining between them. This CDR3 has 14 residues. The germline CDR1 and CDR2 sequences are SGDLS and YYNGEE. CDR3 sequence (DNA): TGTGCCAGCAGCGAGAAGGGCTTAGGGGAAAAACTGTTTTTT. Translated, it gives CASSEKGLGEKLFF.

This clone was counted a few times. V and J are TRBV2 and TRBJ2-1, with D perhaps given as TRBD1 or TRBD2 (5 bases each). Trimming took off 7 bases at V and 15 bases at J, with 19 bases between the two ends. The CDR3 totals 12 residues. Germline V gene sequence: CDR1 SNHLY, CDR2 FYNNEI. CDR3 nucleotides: TGTGCCAGCACCCAAATACAGGACTCGTGGTTCTTC. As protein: CASTQIQDSWFF.

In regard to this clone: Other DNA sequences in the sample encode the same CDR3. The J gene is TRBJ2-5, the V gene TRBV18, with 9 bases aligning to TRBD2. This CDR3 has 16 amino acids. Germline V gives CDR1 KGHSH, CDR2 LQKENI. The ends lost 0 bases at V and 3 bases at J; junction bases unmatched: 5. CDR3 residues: CASSPPGGRAEETQYF. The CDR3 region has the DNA TGTGCCAGCTCACCACCGGGCGGGAGGGCCGAAGAGACCCAGTACTTC.

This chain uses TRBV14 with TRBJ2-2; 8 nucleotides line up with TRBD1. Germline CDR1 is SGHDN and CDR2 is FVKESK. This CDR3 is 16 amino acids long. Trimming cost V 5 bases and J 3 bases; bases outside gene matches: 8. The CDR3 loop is CASSKGQALDTGELFF. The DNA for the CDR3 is TGTGCCAGCAGCAAGGGACAGGCGCTCGACACCGGGGAGCTGTTTTTT.

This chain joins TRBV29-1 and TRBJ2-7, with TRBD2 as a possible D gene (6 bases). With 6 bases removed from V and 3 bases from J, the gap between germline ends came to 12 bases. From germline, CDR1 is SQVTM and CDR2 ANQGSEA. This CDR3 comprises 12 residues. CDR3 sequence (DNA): TGCAGCGTCGGAGGGGCCTTCTACGAGCAGTACTTC. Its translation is CSVGGAFYEQYF.

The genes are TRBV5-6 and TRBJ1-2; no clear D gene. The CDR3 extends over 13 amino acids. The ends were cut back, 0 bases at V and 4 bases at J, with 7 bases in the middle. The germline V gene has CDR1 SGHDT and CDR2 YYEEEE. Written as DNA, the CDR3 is TGTGCCAGCAGCTTGGACAGTAGCTATGGCTACACCTTC. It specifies CASSLDSSYGYTF.

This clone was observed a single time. CDR3 loop: CASSLDQSPLYGYTF. CDR3 sequence (DNA): TGTGCCAGCAGCTTAGATCAGTCCCCTCTCTATGGCTACACCTTC. The rearrangement joins TRBV11-2 to TRBJ1-2; D is uncertain. The CDR3 is 15 residues long. The ends were cut back, 0 bases at V and 4 bases at J, with 12 bases in the middle. CDR1 SGHAT and CDR2 FQNNGV come from the germline V gene.

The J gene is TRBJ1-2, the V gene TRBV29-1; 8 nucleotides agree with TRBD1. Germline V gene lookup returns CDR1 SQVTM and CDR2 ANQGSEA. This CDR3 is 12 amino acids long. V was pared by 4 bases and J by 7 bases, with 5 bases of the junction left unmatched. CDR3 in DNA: TGCAGCGTTGGGACAGGGAATGGTGGCTACACCTTC. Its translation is CSVGTGNGGYTF.

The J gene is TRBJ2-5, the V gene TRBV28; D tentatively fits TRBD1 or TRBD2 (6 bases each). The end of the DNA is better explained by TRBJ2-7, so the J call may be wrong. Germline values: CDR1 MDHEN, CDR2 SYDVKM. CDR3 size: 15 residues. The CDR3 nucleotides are TGTGCCAGCAGTTTAAATGGAGGGGGCTCCTACGAGCAGTACTTC. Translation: CASSLNGGGSYEQYF.